Described below is a single TCR beta chain sequence and its context. Sequencing used immunoSEQ multiplex PCR; TCRdb keeps in-frame clones, though not all of them. The sample has approximately 240,000 clones; roughly nine tenths are singletons. The data are from a study of blood T cell repertoires in COVID-19. There are 12 residues in the CDR3. The V end was cut by 7 bases, the J end by 7 bases, with 10 bases between. Germline-derived CDR1 and CDR2 are LGHDT and YNNKEL (reference sequence). This clonotype was obtained from a woman in her twenties or thirties with acute COVID-19. The V and J genes are TRBV3-1 (or the pseudogene TRBV3-2) and TRBJ1-4; D is undetermined. The material sequenced was PBMCs or T cells enriched from blood (not recorded which). The CDR3 region has the DNA TGTGCCAGCATGAACCTCGGTGAAAAACTGTTTTTT. Amino acids: CASMNLGEKLFF.